These 5 T cell receptor beta chains came from one sample sequenced in a study of CD8 T cells in Susac syndrome. RNA in amounts of about 0.5 to 1 ug was reverse transcribed with random hexamers. TCRdb passed the immunoSEQ multiplex PCR reads through MiXCR, listing each CDR3 protein once. The repertoire has about 280,000 distinct CDR3 sequences, 70% to 90% of them found once; the top ten carry 0.11%. Sequencing was carried out using CD8+ T cells from PBMCs. The source of these receptors is a human donor with multiple sclerosis.

The chain recombines TRBV5-1 with TRBJ2-1; TRBD2 matches 13 bases. Trimming at V came to 3 bases and at J to 3 bases, leaving 6 bases not matched to a gene. The V gene's germline CDR1 is SGHRS and CDR2 YFSETQ. The CDR3 contains 17 residues. DNA of the CDR3: TGCGCCAGCAGCTCGAGACTAGCGGGAGGTATCTACAATGAGCAGTTCTTC. Its translation: CASSSRLAGGIYNEQFF.

The chain recombines TRBV9 with TRBJ2-3; maybe TRBD2 (6 bases). Trimming left V 4 bases short and J 2 bases short, with 20 bases between. This CDR3 region has 17 residues. Germline lookup yields CDR1 SGDLS and CDR2 YYNGEE. CDR3 region: CASSPHLWDLSTDTQYF. In DNA form, the CDR3 reads TGTGCCAGCAGCCCACATCTCTGGGACTTGTCCACAGATACGCAGTATTTT.

This chain uses TRBV4-1 with TRBJ2-7; perhaps D is TRBD1 or TRBD2 (6 bases each). Germline loops: CDR1 MGHRA, CDR2 YSYEKL. Trimming took 5 bases from V and 7 from J, leaving 21 bases between them. The CDR3 is 15 amino acids. As DNA, the CDR3 is TGCGCCAGCAGCTCGATAGGGGGTTCCGCGGGGGAGCAGTACTTC. Translation: CASSSIGGSAGEQYF.

The CDR3: CASSVDPSAAYEQYF. DNA for the CDR3: TGTGCCAGCAGCGTAGATCCATCGGCCGCCTACGAGCAGTACTTC. The chain has TRBV9 and TRBJ2-7, with D unclear. The germline gives CDR1 SGDLS, CDR2 YYNGEE. Deletions cut 0 bases from V and 2 bases from J, with 12 bases between. The CDR3 has 15 amino acids.

The chain employs TRBV29-1 and TRBJ2-7; tentative D call: TRBD1 (10 bases). Germline V gene data show CDR1 as SQVTM and CDR2 as ANQGSEA. This CDR3 spans 15 amino acids. Trimming left V 7 bases short and J 6 bases short, with 25 bases between. CDR3 in DNA: TGCAGCGCTGGACAGGGGGGACTAGCTTACCGCGAGCAGTACTTC. It yields the protein CSAGQGGLAYREQYF.